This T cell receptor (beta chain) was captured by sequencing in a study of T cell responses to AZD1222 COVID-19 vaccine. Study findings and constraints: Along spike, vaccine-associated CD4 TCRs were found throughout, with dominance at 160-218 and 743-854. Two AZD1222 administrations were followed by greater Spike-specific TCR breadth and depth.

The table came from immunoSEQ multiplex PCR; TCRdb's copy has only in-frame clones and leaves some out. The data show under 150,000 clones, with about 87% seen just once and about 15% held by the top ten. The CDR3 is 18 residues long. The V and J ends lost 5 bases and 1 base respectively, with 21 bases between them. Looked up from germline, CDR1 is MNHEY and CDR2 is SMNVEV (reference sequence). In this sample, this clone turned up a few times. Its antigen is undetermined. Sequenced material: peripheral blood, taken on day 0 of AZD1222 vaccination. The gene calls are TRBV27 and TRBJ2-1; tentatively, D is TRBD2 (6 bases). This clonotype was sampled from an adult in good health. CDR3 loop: CASSPQAGPTKSYNEQFF. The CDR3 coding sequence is TGTGCCAGCAGTCCCCAAGCGGGTCCTACTAAATCCTACAATGAGCAGTTCTTC.